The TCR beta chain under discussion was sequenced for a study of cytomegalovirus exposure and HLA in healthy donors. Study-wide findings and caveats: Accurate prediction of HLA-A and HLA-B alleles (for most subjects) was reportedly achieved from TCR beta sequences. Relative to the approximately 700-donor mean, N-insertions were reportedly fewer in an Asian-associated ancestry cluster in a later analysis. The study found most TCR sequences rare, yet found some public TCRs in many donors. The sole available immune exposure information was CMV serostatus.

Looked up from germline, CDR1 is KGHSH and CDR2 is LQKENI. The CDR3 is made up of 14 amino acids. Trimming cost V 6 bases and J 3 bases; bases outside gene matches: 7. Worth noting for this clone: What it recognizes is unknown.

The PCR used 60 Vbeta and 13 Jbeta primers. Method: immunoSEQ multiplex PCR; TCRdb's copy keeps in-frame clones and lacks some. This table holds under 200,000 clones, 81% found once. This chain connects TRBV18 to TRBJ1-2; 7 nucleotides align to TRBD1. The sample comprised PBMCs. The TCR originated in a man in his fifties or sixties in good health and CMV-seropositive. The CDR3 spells CASSQTGQDYGYTF. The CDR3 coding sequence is TGTGCCAGCTCCCAGACAGGGCAGGACTATGGCTACACCTTC. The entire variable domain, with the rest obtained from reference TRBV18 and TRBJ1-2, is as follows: NAGVMQNPRHLVRRRGQEARLRCSPMKGHSHVYWYRQLPEEGLKFMVYLQKENIIDESGMPKERFSAEFPKEGPSILRIQQVVRGDSAAYFCASSQTGQDYGYTFGSGTRLTVV.